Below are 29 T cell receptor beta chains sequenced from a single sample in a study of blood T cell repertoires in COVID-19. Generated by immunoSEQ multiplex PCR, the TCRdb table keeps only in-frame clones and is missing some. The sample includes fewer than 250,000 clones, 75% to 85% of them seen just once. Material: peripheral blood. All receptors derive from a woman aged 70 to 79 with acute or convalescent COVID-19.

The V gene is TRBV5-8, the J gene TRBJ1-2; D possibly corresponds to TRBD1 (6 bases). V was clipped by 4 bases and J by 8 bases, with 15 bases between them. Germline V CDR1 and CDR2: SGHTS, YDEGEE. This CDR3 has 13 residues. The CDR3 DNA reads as TGTGCCAGCAGCCCGACAGGCCCGAGGGGCTACACCTTC. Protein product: CASSPTGPRGYTF.

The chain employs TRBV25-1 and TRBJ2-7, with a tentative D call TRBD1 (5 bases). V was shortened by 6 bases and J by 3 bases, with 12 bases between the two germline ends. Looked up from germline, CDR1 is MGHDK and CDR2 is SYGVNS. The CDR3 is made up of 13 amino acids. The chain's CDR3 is CASSADSYYEQYF. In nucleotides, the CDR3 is TGTGCCAGCAGCGCCGACAGTTACTACGAGCAGTACTTC.

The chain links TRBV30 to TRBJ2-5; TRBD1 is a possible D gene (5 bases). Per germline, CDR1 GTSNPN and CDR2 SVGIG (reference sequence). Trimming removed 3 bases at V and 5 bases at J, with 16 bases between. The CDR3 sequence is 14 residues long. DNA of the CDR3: TGTGCCTGGAGCCAGGGCACAACGTGGGAGACCCAGTACTTC. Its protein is CAWSQGTTWETQYF.

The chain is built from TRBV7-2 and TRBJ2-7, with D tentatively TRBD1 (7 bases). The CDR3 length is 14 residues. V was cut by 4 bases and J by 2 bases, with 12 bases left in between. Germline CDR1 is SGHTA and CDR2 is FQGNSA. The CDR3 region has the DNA TGTGCCAGCAGCTGGCAGGGGGGCCCCTACGAGCAGTACTTC. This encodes CASSWQGGPYEQYF.

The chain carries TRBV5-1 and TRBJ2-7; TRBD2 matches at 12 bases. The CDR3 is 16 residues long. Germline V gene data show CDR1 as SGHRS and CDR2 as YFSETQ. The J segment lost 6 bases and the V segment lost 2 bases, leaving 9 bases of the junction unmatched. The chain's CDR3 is CASSFNPSGGVSEQYF. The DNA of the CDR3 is TGCGCCAGCAGCTTCAACCCTAGCGGGGGGGTTTCCGAGCAGTACTTC. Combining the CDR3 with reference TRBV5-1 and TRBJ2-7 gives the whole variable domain KAGVTQTPRYLIKTRGQQVTLSCSPISGHRSVSWYQQTPGQGLQFLFEYFSETQRNKGNFPGRFSGRQFSNSRSEMNVSTLELGDSALYLCASSFNPSGGVSEQYFGPGTRLTVT.

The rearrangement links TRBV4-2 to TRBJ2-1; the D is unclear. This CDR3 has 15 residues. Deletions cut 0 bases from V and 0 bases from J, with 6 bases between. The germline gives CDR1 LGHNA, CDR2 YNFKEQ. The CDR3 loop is CASSQDISSYNEQFF. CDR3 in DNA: TGTGCCAGCAGCCAAGATATTAGCTCCTACAATGAGCAGTTCTTC.

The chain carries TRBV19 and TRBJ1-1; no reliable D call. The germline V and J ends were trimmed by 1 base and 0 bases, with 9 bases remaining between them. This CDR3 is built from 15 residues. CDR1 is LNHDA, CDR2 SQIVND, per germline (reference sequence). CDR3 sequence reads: CASSIGVGVNTEAFF. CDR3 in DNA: TGTGCCAGTAGTATAGGCGTGGGCGTGAACACTGAAGCTTTCTTT.

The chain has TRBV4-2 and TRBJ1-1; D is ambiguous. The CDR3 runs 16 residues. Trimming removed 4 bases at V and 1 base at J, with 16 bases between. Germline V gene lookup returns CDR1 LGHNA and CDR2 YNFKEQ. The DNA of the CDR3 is TGTGCCAGCAGCCCCCAACGGGGAGGTGGGAACACTGAAGCTTTCTTT. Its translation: CASSPQRGGGNTEAFF.

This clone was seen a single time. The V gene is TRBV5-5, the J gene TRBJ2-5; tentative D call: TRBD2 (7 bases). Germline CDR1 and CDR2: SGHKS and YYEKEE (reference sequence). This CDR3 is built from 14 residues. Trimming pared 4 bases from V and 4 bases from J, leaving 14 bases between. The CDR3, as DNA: TGTGCCAGCAGCCAAATCGGGGGGCGAGAGACCCAGTACTTC. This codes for CASSQIGGRETQYF.

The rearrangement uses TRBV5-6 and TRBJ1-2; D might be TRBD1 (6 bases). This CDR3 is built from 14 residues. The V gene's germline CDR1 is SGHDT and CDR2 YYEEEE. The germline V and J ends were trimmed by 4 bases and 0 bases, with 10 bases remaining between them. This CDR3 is CASSPDRSNYGYTF. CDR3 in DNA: TGTGCCAGCAGCCCCGACAGGTCTAACTATGGCTACACCTTC.

The CDR3 nucleotides are TGTGCCACCAAGGAGGGTGGAGTGAGCTCCTATAATTCACCCCTCCACTTT. Encoded protein: CATKEGGVSSYNSPLHF. This chain uses TRBV19 with TRBJ1-6; D is unresolved. This CDR3 contains 17 residues. The germline V gene encodes CDR1 LNHDA and CDR2 SQIVND (reference sequence). The V and J ends lost 10 bases and 0 bases respectively, with 19 bases between them.

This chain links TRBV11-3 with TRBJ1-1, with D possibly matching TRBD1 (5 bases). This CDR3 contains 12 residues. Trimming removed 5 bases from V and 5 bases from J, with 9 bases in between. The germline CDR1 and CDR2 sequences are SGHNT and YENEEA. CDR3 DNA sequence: TGTGCCAGCAGCGAAAGGGGAACTGAAGCTTTCTTT. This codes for CASSERGTEAFF.

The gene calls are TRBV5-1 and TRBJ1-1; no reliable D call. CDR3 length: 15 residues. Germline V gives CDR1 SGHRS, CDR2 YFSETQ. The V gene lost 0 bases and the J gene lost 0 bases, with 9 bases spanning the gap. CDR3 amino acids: CASSLAGAMNTEAFF. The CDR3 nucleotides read TGCGCCAGCAGCTTGGCGGGAGCGATGAACACTGAAGCTTTCTTT.

Here the CDR3 reads CASAARPGNIHYNEQFF. CDR3 sequence (DNA): TGTGCCAGCGCCGCACGCCCAGGGAACATCCATTACAATGAGCAGTTCTTC. V is TRBV7-2 and J is TRBJ2-1, with D perhaps TRBD1 (5 bases). Deletions cut 8 bases from V and 4 bases from J, with 24 bases between. Germline loops: CDR1 SGHTA, CDR2 FQGNSA. The CDR3 is 17 residues long.

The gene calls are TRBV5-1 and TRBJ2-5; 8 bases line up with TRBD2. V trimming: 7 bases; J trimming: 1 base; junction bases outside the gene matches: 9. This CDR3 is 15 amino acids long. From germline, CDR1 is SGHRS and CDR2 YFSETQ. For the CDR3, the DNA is TGCGCCAGCGGACCTACCGGGACTAGCCAAGAGACCCAGTACTTC. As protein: CASGPTGTSQETQYF.

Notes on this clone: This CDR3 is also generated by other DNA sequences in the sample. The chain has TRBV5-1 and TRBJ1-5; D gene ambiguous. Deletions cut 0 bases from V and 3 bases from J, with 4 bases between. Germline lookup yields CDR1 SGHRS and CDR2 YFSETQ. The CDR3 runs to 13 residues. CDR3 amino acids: CASSLGANQPQHF. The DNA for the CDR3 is TGCGCCAGCAGCTTGGGGGCCAATCAGCCCCAGCATTTT.

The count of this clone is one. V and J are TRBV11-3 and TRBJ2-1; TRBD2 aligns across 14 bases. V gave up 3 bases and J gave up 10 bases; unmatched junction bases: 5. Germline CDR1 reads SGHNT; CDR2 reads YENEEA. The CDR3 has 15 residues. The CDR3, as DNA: TGTGCCAGCAGCTTTTCGACTAGCGGGGGGGCGGAGCAGTTCTTC. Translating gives CASSFSTSGGAEQFF. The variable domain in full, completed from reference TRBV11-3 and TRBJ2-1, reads EAGVVQSPRYKIIEKKQPVAFWCNPISGHNTLYWYLQNLGQGPELLIRYENEEAVDDSQLPKDRFSAERLKGVDSTLKIQPAELGDSAVYLCASSFSTSGGAEQFFGPGTRLTVL.

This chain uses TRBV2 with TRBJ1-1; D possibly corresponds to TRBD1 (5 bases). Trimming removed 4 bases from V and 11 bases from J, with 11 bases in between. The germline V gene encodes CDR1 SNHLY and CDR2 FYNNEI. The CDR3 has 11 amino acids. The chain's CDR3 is CASSVTDGAFF. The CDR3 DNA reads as TGTGCCAGCAGTGTGACAGATGGGGCTTTCTTT.

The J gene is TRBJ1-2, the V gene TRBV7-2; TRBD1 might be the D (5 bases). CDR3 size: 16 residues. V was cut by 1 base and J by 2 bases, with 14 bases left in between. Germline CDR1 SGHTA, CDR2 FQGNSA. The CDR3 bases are TGTGCCAGCAGCTTAGACTATGTAGGGGCCAACTATGGCTACACCTTC. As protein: CASSLDYVGANYGYTF.

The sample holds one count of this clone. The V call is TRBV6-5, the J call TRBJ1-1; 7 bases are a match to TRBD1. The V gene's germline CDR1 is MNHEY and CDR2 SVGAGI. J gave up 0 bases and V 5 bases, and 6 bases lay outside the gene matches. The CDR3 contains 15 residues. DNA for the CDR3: TGTGCCAGCAGTACCCGGACAGGAATGAACACTGAAGCTTTCTTT. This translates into CASSTRTGMNTEAFF.

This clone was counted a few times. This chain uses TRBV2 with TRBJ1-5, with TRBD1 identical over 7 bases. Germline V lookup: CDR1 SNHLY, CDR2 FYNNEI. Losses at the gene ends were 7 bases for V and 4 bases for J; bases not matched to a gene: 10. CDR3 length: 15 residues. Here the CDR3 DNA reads TGTGCCAGCAATTACCTGACAGGGCCGAATCAGCCCCAGCATTTT. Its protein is CASNYLTGPNQPQHF.

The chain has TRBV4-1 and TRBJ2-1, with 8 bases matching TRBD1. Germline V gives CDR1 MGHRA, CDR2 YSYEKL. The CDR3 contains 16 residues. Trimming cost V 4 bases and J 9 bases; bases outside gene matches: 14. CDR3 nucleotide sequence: TGCGCCAGCAGCCTACGCCGGGACAGGACTCACGGTGAGCAGTTCTTC. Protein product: CASSLRRDRTHGEQFF.

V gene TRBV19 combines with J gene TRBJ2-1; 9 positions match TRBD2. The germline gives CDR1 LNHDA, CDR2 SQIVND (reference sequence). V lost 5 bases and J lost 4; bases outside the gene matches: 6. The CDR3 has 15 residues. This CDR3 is CASSVRLAGYNEQFF. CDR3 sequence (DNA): TGTGCCAGTAGTGTCAGGCTAGCGGGGTACAATGAGCAGTTCTTC.

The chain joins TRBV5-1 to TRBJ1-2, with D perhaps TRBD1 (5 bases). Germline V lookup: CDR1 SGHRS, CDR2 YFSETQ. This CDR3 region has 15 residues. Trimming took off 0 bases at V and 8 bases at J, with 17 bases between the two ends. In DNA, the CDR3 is TGCGCCAGCAGCTTGGACTCTATGTTGGGGGGAGGCTACACCTTC. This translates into CASSLDSMLGGGYTF.

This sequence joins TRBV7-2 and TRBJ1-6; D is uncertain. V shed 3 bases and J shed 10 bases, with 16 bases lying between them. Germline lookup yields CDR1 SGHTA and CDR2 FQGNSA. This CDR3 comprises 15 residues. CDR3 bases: TGTGCCAGCAGCTTGGGCAGCCAGTTAGGCTCACCCCTCCACTTT. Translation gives CASSLGSQLGSPLHF.

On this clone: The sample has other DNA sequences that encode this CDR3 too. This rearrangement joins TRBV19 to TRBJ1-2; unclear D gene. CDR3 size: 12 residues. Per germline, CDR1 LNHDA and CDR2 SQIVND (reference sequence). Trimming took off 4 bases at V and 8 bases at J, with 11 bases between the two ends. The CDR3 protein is CASSTGSRGYTF. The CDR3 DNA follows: TGTGCCAGTAGTACCGGGAGTCGGGGCTACACCTTC.

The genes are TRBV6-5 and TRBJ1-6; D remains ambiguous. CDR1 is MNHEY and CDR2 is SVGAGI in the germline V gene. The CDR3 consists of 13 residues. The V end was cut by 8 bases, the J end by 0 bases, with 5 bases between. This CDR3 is CASGDSYNSPLHF. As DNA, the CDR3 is TGTGCCAGCGGAGACTCCTATAATTCACCCCTCCACTTT.

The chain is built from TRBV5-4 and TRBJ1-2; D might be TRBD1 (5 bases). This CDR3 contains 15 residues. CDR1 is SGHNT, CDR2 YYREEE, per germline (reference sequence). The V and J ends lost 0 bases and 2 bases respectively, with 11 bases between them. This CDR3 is CASSLVQGGNYGYTF. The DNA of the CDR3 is TGTGCCAGCAGCTTGGTGCAGGGAGGGAACTATGGCTACACCTTC.

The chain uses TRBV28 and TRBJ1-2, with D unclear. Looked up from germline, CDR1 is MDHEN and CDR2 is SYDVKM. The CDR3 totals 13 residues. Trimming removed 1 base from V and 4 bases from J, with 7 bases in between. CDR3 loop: CASSLSDSYGYTF. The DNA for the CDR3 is TGTGCCAGCAGTTTATCGGACTCCTATGGCTACACCTTC.